The present T cell receptor beta chain was sequenced within a study of T cell responses to AZD1222 COVID-19 vaccine. Germline V gene sequence: CDR1 SGHNT, CDR2 YENEEA. Trimming pared 5 bases from V and 11 bases from J, leaving 13 bases between. The CDR3 is 12 residues long. Whole-study results and caveats: Samples come after the peak T cell response, not at day 14. Clonal diversity was possibly underestimated, and the donors were mostly white British, with more females. Variant regions that are unmutated are reportedly the target of nearly half of spike-specific TCRs.

For this clone: The antigen remains undetermined.

Repertoires were generated with immunoSEQ multiplex PCR, while TCRdb's copy carries only in-frame clones and drops some. The sample carries under 150,000 clones, about nine tenths recorded once. The V call is TRBV11-3, the J call TRBJ2-1; maybe TRBD2 (5 bases). The receptor's source is an adult in good health. Sequencing used peripheral blood, obtained on day 0 of AZD1222 vaccination. In DNA, the CDR3 is TGTGCCAGCAGCATCCCTAACGGGAAGCAGTTCTTC. The encoded protein is CASSIPNGKQFF.